The sequence of this T cell receptor (beta chain) was determined in a study of identical twins. Study-level results: Out-of-frame alpha sequences common to twins exhibited a surplus of low generation probability. The study reached conclusions through statistical analysis that was cross-sectional, not following the same donors.

This clonotype was detected ten times or more. Its antigen is unknown. TCRdb recomputed calls from the 5' RACE reads with MiXCR, one row per CDR3 protein. The sample lists 650,000 to 800,000 distinct CDR3 sequences; around 8.6% were seen once. The same specimen was also included in a second study, on yellow fever vaccine responses in identical twins.

Material: PBMCs. The TCR originated in a woman in her late teens or twenties in good health.

CDR3 sequence reads: CATSDLGRRAFF. In nucleotides, the CDR3 is TGTGCCACCAGTGATTTGGGACGGAGAGCTTTCTTT. The chain is built from TRBV24-1 and TRBJ1-1; D is uncertain. Germline assignment: CDR1 KGHDR and CDR2 SFDVKD. The CDR3 is 12 amino acids. Trimming removed 0 bases at V and 10 bases at J, with 8 bases between.